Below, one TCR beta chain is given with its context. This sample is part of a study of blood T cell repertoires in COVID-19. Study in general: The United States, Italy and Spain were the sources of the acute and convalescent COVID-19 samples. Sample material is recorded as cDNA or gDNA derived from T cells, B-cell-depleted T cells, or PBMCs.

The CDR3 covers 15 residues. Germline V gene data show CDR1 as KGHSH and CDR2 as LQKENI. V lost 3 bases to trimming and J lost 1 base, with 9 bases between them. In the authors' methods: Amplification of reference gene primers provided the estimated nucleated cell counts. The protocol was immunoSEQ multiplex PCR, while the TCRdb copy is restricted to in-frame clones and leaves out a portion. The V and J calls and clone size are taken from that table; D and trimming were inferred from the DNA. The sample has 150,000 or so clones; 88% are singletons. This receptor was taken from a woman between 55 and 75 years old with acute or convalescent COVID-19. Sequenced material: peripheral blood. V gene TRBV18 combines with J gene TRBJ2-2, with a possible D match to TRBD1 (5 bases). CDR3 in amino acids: CASSPLDKNTGELFF. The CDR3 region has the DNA TGTGCCAGCTCACCCCTGGACAAGAACACCGGGGAGCTGTTTTTT.